This TCR beta chain originates from a study of CD8+ T cells in alopecia areata. CDR3 length: 15 amino acids. Germline V gene lookup returns CDR1 NNHDY and CDR2 SYVADS. V trimming: 5 bases; J trimming: 4 bases; junction bases outside the gene matches: 11. Isolated RNA was reverse transcribed into cDNA used as the sequencing template. Assay: immunoSEQ multiplex PCR; the TCRdb copy retains only in-frame clones and omits some. In total the sample includes roughly 260,000 clones, none of them seen once. The study sorted pooled cutaneous lymph node cells by CD4, CD8alpha, NKG2D, NKG2ACE and other markers. About this clone: Genes here carry mouse names. The observed sequence ends 4 residues before the CDR3 terminus, with the missing tail filled in from the germline J gene.

Source material: CD4+ T cells sorted from a lymph node. The sequence was obtained from a C3H/HeJ mouse with alopecia areata. The MHC haplotype of the strain is H2-k. V and J are TRBV13-3 and TRBJ1-1, with 7 bases lining up with TRBD1. The CDR3 DNA, read in part, is TGTGCCAGCAGCCGTCTCACAGGGGAGGGCACA. Translated, it gives CASSRLTGEGT. The CDR3, in full, reads CASSRLTGEGTEVFF.